The rows below give T cell receptor beta chains drawn from one sample of a study of response to subunit inactivated influenza vaccine. TCRdb redid the calling of the RT-PCR reads with MiXCR, one entry per CDR3 protein. Of approximately 520,000 distinct CDR3 sequences in the sample, approximately 24% are singletons; the top ten hold less than 2.5%. Sequences were derived from CD4+ T cells sorted from PBMCs, sampled 5 days after vaccination. These receptors were obtained from a man between 45 and 60 years old who received an inactivated influenza vaccine. Both conserved end residues are part of each CDR3. The order of the fields is clone size, D gene, V gene, J gene, CDR3 DNA, CDR3 protein. A D gene is named only where the DNA matches it firmly. Size is omitted from some rows. Given values are once, few, many or a class for expanded clones.

>few|NA|TRBV7-3|TRBJ2-1
TGTGCCAGCAGCTTAAGGTCCAGTCAGGCAATTTCCTACAATGAGCAGTTCTTC
CASSLRSSQAISYNEQFF
>NA|NA|TRBV29-1|TRBJ1-2
TGCAGCGTTGAAACAGGTCCTCCATATGGCTACACCTTC
CSVETGPPYGYTF
>NA|TRBD2|TRBV20-1|TRBJ2-7
TGCAGTGCTAGAGATTGGACTAGCGGGAGACCCTACGAGCAGTACTTC
CSARDWTSGRPYEQYF
>NA|NA|TRBV6-1|TRBJ1-1
TGTGCCAGCAGGTTCCGGGGCCAAGGCACTGAAGCTTTCTTT
CASRFRGQGTEAFF
>NA|NA|TRBV12-3/TRBV12-4|TRBJ1-5
TGTGCCAGCACTTTATCCCAGGGGCGGGAGCCCCAGCATTTT
CASTLSQGREPQHF
>NA|NA|TRBV20-1|TRBJ1-1
TGCAGTGTCAGGTCCGGGGGCGACTGGGCTTTCTTT
CSVRSGGDWAFF
>NA|TRBD1|TRBV12-3/TRBV12-4|TRBJ1-2
TGTGCCAGCTGGACAGGGGGCGTCTATGGCTACACCTTC
CASWTGGVYGYTF
>few|NA|TRBV25-1|TRBJ2-1
TGTGCCAGCAGTACTACGAGCTCCTACAATGAGCAGTTCTTC
CASSTTSSYNEQFF
>few|NA|TRBV5-1|TRBJ2-1
TGCGCCAGCAACGAGGGGATCCTTAGCTCCTACAATGAGCAGTTCTTC
CASNEGILSSYNEQFF
>NA|NA|TRBV12-3/TRBV12-4|TRBJ2-1
TGTGCCAGCAGCCGTGGGACCACCTCCTACAATGAGCAGTTCTTC
CASSRGTTSYNEQFF
>NA|TRBD1|TRBV7-2|TRBJ2-1
TGTGCCAGCAGCTCAACTGGACAGGGGGCTTACAATGAGCAGTTCTTC
CASSSTGQGAYNEQFF
>NA|NA|TRBV21-1|TRBJ2-7
TGTGCCAGCACCTCCTATCCGGATGGGGACGGCGAGCAGTACTTC
CASTSYPDGDGEQYF
>NA|NA|TRBV5-1|TRBJ2-2
TGCGCCAGCAGCTTGGTTGTGGATCCGAACACCGGGGAGCTGTTTTTT
CASSLVVDPNTGELFF
>few|NA|TRBV5-4|TRBJ2-5
TGTGCCAGCAGCGTACAATCTAAGGTAGAGACCCAGTACTTC
CASSVQSKVETQYF
>NA|NA|TRBV28|TRBJ2-6
TGTGCCAGCAGTCCCGGGACTGAGGCCGGGGCCAACGTCCTGACTTTC
CASSPGTEAGANVLTF
>few|NA|TRBV4-3|TRBJ1-4
TGCGCCAGCAGCCAAGATCTAGATGCCGGGACGGGTAATGAAAAACTGTTTTTT
CASSQDLDAGTGNEKLFF
>few|NA|TRBV29-1|TRBJ2-3
TGCAGCGTTGAACCTAGCCAAACCTCCACAGATACGCAGTATTTT
CSVEPSQTSTDTQYF
>NA|NA|TRBV4-3|TRBJ2-2
TGCGCCAGCAGCCAAGAGGAGCGAGGGAAGGGAAAAACCGGGGAGCTGTTTTTT
CASSQEERGKGKTGELFF
>few|NA|TRBV29-1|TRBJ1-3
TGCAGCGTTGTTAGGGACTCTGGAAACACCATATATTTT
CSVVRDSGNTIYF
>NA|NA|TRBV29-1|TRBJ1-1
TGCAGCGTTGAAGGGAAAATGAACACTGAAGCTTTCTTT
CSVEGKMNTEAFF
>few|NA|TRBV29-1|TRBJ2-7
TGCAGCGTTGAAGGCAGTTCCTACGAGCAGTACTTC
CSVEGSSYEQYF